The T cell receptor (beta chain) described here comes from a study of blood T cell repertoires in COVID-19. A few counts support this clone. This CDR3 contains 17 residues. Germline V gene lookup returns CDR1 SGHTA and CDR2 FQGNSA. With 2 bases clipped from V and 2 bases from J, the junction kept 10 bases outside the gene matches. The assay was immunoSEQ multiplex PCR, and TCRdb's table has in-frame clones only and misses some. The sample contains some 9,800 clones, around 78% of which appear only once. The rearrangement joins TRBV7-2 to TRBJ2-7; 9 nucleotides line up with TRBD1. Sample: peripheral blood. The TCR was taken from a human donor in a cohort sampled during active COVID-19. The CDR3, as DNA: TGTGCCAGCAGCTTACAGGGACAGGGAATAATGACCTACGAGCAGTACTTC. It yields the protein CASSLQGQGIMTYEQYF.